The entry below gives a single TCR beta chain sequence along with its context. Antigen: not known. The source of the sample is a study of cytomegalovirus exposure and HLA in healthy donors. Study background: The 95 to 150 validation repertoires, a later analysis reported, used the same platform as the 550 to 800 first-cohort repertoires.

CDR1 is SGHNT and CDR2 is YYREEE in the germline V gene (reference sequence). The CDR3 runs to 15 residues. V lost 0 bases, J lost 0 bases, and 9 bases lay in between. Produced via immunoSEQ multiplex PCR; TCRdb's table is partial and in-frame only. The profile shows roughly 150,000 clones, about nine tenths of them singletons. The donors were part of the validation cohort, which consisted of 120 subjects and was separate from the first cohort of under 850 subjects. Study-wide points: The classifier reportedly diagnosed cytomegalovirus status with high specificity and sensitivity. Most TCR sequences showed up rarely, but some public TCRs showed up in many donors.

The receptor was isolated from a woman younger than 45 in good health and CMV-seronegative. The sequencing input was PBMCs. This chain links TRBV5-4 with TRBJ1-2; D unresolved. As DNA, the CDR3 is TGTGCCAGCAGCTTGGCGGGTCAGCCTAACTATGGCTACACCTTC. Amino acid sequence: CASSLAGQPNYGYTF. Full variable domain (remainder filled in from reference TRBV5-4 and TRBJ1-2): ETGVTQSPTHLIKTRGQQVTLRCSSQSGHNTVSWYQQALGQGPQFIFQYYREEENGRGNFPPRFSGLQFPNYSSELNVNALELDDSALYLCASSLAGQPNYGYTFGSGTRLTVV.